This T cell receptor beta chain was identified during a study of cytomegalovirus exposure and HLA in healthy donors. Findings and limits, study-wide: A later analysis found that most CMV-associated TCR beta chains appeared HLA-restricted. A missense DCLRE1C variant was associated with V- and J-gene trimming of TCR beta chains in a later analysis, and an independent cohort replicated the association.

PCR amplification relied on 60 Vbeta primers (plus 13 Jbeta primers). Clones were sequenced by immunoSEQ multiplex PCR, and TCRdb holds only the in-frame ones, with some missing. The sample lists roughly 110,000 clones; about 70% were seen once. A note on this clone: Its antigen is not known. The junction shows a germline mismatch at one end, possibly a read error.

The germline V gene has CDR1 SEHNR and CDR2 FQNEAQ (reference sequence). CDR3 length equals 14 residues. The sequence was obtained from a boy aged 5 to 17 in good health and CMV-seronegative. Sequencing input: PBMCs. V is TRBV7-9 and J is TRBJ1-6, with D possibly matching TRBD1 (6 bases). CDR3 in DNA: TGTGCCAGCAGCTTTCGAGGGGGAAATTCACCCTTCCACTTT. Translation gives CASSFRGGNSPFHF.